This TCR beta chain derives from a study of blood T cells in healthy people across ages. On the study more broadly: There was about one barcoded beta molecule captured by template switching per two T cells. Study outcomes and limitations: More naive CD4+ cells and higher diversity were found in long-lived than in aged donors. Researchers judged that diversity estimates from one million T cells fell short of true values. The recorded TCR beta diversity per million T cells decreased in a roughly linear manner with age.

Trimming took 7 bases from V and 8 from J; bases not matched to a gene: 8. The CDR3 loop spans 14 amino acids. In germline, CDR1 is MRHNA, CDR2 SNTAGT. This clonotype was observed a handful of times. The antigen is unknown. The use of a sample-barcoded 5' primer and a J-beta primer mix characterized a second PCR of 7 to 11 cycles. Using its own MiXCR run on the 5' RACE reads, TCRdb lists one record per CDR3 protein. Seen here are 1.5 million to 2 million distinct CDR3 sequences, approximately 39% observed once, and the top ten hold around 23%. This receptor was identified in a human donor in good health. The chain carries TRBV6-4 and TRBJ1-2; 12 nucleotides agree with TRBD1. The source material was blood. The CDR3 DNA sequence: TGTGCCAGCACTTCGGGACAGGGGGCTGAGGGCTACACCTTC. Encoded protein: CASTSGQGAEGYTF.